These 9 T cell receptor beta chains were sequenced from one sample in a study of shared clonotypes between healthy human individuals. Only in-frame clones appear in the TCRdb table, and some are missing; sequencing was by immunoSEQ multiplex PCR. The sample yields a few million clones, more than 80% seen once. Specimen: naive CD4+ T cells from PBMCs. Subset: CD45RA+ positively selected. The receptor set was obtained from a man younger than 30 in good health. Some clones in this sample may be carry-over from other donors' samples.

The rearrangement joins TRBV28 to TRBJ1-1, with TRBD1 as a possible D gene (6 bases). Trimming left V 3 bases short and J 3 bases short, with 14 bases between. Germline V CDR1 and CDR2: MDHEN, SYDVKM. The CDR3 is 15 amino acids. The CDR3 loop reads CASSLRGLGYTEAFF. Here the CDR3 DNA reads TGTGCCAGCAGTTTGAGGGGGTTGGGGTACACTGAAGCTTTCTTT.

The chain uses TRBV27 and TRBJ2-5; 9 bases line up with TRBD1. From germline, CDR1 is MNHEY and CDR2 SMNVEV (reference sequence). This CDR3 has 15 residues. Trimming took 4 bases from V and 4 from J; bases not matched to a gene: 7. The CDR3 sequence: CASSWGQGYRETQYF. DNA for the CDR3: TGTGCCAGCAGTTGGGGACAGGGCTATCGAGAGACCCAGTACTTC.

The gene calls are TRBV28 and TRBJ1-2, with D unclear. V lost 10 bases to trimming and J lost 0 bases, with 9 bases between them. Looked up from germline, CDR1 is MDHEN and CDR2 is SYDVKM. This CDR3 has 12 amino acids. In DNA, the CDR3 is TGTGCCACCTCCCCCACTAACTATGGCTACACCTTC. It encodes CATSPTNYGYTF.

This clone was counted a single time. The chain is built from TRBV28 and TRBJ2-7; tentatively, D is TRBD1 or TRBD2 (5 bases each). CDR3 length: 16 residues. V dropped 4 bases and J dropped 2 bases, with 18 bases sitting between them. The germline gives CDR1 MDHEN, CDR2 SYDVKM. CDR3 in amino acids: CASSYSLIGGTYEQYF. The CDR3 DNA is TGTGCCAGCAGTTACTCCCTTATTGGGGGTACCTACGAGCAGTACTTC.

The J gene is TRBJ2-5, the V gene TRBV28; tentative D call: TRBD1 (6 bases). Trimming took 2 bases from V and 7 from J, leaving 14 bases between them. In germline, CDR1 is MDHEN, CDR2 SYDVKM. CDR3 length equals 14 residues. Here the CDR3 DNA reads TGTGCCAGCAGTTTACCCGGGGACATTCCGACCCAGTACTTC. Amino acids: CASSLPGDIPTQYF.

The chain joins TRBV28 to TRBJ1-1; D uncertain. The CDR3 is 15 amino acids. The germline V gene encodes CDR1 MDHEN and CDR2 SYDVKM. V lost 5 bases and J 0 bases, leaving 13 bases between the germline ends. This chain's CDR3 is CASSPPKGLNTEAFF. CDR3 coding DNA: TGTGCCAGCAGTCCCCCCAAAGGGTTGAACACTGAAGCTTTCTTT.

This clone was detected once. The DNA for the CDR3 is TGTGCCAGCAGATCGACTCTGACAAATGAGCAGTTCTTC. Its protein is CASRSTLTNEQFF. The chain employs TRBV5-4 and TRBJ2-1; D unresolved. CDR1 SGHNT and CDR2 YYREEE come from the germline V gene (reference sequence). Trimming took 5 bases from V and 7 from J, leaving 13 bases between them. The CDR3 runs 13 residues. The entire variable domain, with the rest obtained from reference TRBV5-4 and TRBJ2-1, is as follows: ETGVTQSPTHLIKTRGQQVTLRCSSQSGHNTVSWYQQALGQGPQFIFQYYREEENGRGNFPPRFSGLQFPNYSSELNVNALELDDSALYLCASRSTLTNEQFFGPGTRLTVL.

About this clone itself: The identical CDR3 is also encoded by other nucleotide sequences in the sample. The chain joins TRBV9 to TRBJ2-2; unclear D gene. This CDR3 is built from 15 residues. V lost 0 bases to trimming and J lost 0 bases, with 6 bases between them. Per germline, CDR1 SGDLS and CDR2 YYNGEE. In DNA, the CDR3 is TGTGCCAGCAGCGTAGGCAGGTCGAACACCGGGGAGCTGTTTTTT. As protein: CASSVGRSNTGELFF.

The rearrangement joins TRBV2 to TRBJ1-5; D is uncertain. V lost 1 base and J 7 bases, leaving 8 bases between the germline ends. Per germline, CDR1 SNHLY and CDR2 FYNNEI. This CDR3 comprises 13 residues. This chain's CDR3 is CASSEGPGQPQHF. CDR3 sequence (DNA): TGTGCCAGCAGTGAAGGGCCGGGGCAGCCCCAGCATTTT. The variable domain in full, completed from reference TRBV2 and TRBJ1-5, reads EPEVTQTPSHQVTQMGQEVILRCVPISNHLYFYWYRQILGQKVEFLVSFYNNEISEKSEIFDDQFSVERPDGSNFTLKIRSTKLEDSAMYFCASSEGPGQPQHFGDGTRLSIL.